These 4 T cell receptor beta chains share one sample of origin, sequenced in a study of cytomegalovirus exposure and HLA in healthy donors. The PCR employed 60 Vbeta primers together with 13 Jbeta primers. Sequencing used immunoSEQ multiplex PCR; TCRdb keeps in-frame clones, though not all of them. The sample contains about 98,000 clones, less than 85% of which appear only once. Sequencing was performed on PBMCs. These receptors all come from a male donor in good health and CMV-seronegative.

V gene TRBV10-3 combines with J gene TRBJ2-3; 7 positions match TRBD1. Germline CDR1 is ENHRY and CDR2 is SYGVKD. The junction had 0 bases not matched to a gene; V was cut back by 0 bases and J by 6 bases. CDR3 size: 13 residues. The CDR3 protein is CAISESTGDTQYF. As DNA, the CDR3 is TGTGCCATCAGTGAGTCGACAGGGGATACGCAGTATTTT.

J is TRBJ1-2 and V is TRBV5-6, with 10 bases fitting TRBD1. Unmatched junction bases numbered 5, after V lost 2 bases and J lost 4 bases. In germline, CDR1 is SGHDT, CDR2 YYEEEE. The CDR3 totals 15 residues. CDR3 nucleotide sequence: TGTGCCAGCAGCTTTGGACAGGGGGTATTCTATGGCTACACCTTC. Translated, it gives CASSFGQGVFYGYTF.

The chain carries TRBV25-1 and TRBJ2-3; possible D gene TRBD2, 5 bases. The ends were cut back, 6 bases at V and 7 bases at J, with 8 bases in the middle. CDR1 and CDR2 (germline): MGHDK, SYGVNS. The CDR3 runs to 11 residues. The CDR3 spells CASRAGNTQYF. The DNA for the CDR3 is TGTGCCAGCAGGGCCGGGAATACGCAGTATTTT.

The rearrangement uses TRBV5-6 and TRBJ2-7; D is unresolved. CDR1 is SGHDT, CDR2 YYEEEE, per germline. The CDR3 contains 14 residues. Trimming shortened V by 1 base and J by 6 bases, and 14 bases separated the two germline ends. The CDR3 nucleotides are TGTGCCAGCAGCTTGTGGAGCACCCGTGGCGAGCAGTACTTC. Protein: CASSLWSTRGEQYF.